This entry is about one TCR beta chain. Its antigen is not identified. The record originates from a study of CXCR3-negative and CXCR3-positive naive CD8 T cells. Study information: Sequencing gave some 140 million TRB reads overall, about 1.5 +/- 0.3 million per library. Study-wide findings and caveats: Both naive subsets, CXCR3-negative and CXCR3-positive, displayed similar TRBV-TRBJ usage, unlike memory cells. Diversity proved comparably high across both naive subsets and much lower in memory CD8+ cells. Comparison of naive subsets found surface CD5 to be comparable, and TCR strength was inferred on the basis of TRB CDR3 properties.

This CDR3 is built from 14 residues. The germline V gene has CDR1 SGHRS and CDR2 YFSETQ. The authors made the TRB cDNA libraries by 5' RACE using UMI labels. TCRdb re-called the 5' RACE reads and shows each CDR3 protein once, DNA omitted. This sample's clone table lists just under 45,000 distinct CDR3 sequences. The TCR sequence derives from a human donor in good health. Some clones in this sample may be carry-over from other donors' samples. The chain couples TRBV5-1 to TRBJ2-1; TCRdb reports TRBD2, a call that lacks DNA to check it against. The sample was memory CD8+ T cells from blood. The CDR3: CASSLPRGSDEQFF.